This note documents a single TCR beta chain sequence. Given a much more abundant clone one base away, this may be a read error. Germline V lookup: CDR1 SGHRS, CDR2 YFSETQ. Trimming took 4 bases from V and 2 from J; bases not matched to a gene: 10. This CDR3 has 16 amino acids. Amplification of TCR beta CDR3 regions was performed using RNA transcripts as template. A first-round RT-PCR of the TCR CDR3 used the HTBI primer set. TCRdb reprocessed the multiplex PCR reads with MiXCR, giving one entry per CDR3 protein. The table has 280,000 or so distinct CDR3 sequences, roughly 15% seen once. The study enrolled patients aged 18 to 65 with newly diagnosed hyperthyroidism of under 2 months' duration. Pregnant or lactating patients were excluded, as were those with uncontrolled infection or other autoimmune disease. Diagnosis rested on symptoms, serum thyroxine and TRAb, thyroid ultrasound, and orbital computed tomography.

This sample was included in a study of T cells in Graves' hyperthyroidism and ophthalmopathy. Background on the study: Once the initial diagnosis was made, peripheral blood was obtained before any treatment.

J is TRBJ2-3 and V is TRBV5-1; 7 positions agree with TRBD1. Sequencing was carried out using blood. This clonotype was sampled from a woman in her forties or fifties with Graves' hyperthyroidism that later progressed to Graves' ophthalmopathy. CDR3 sequence: CASSASTGFYTDTQYF. In DNA, the CDR3 is TGCGCCAGCAGCGCGTCGACAGGGTTCTACACAGATACGCAGTATTTT.